This passage covers 26 T cell receptor beta chains from one sample sequenced in a study of CD8+CD57+ T cells in acquired aplastic anemia. TCR beta VDJ and CDR3 profiles were obtained from a genomic DNA template. Each CDR3 protein is one row after TCRdb ran MiXCR on the reads. In the table there are roughly 130,000 distinct CDR3 sequences, 48% of which are singletons. Material: sorted CD4+, CD8+, or CD8+CD57+ T cells (not recorded which) from PBMCs. These receptors came from a human donor in good health, serving as a control.

The chain combines TRBV2 with TRBJ1-6, with D unclear. The CDR3 runs to 13 residues. The germline gives CDR1 SNHLY, CDR2 FYNNEI. V was clipped by 2 bases and J by 11 bases, with 10 bases between them. CDR3 residues: CASSEWVRTPLHF. The DNA for the CDR3 is TGTGCCAGCAGTGAATGGGTTCGGACACCCCTCCACTTT.

This clonotype was recorded at least ten times. The genes are TRBV4-1 and TRBJ1-4; weak D call: TRBD1 (5 bases). Germline V gene sequence: CDR1 MGHRA, CDR2 YSYEKL. Trimming left V 1 base short and J 3 bases short, with 9 bases between. The length of the CDR3 is 15 residues. CDR3 nucleotide sequence: TGCGCCAGCAGCCAAGCAGGGTTGGCTAATGAAAAACTGTTTTTT. Protein sequence: CASSQAGLANEKLFF.

The V and J genes are TRBV30 and TRBJ2-7, with D possibly matching TRBD1 (5 bases). This CDR3 is built from 11 residues. V was cut by 4 bases and J by 3 bases, with 7 bases left in between. The germline CDR1 and CDR2 sequences are GTSNPN and SVGIG (reference sequence). The DNA of the CDR3 is TGTGCCTGGACAGGGATCTACGAGCAGTACTTC. This encodes CAWTGIYEQYF.

At least ten counts were recorded for this clonotype. V and J are TRBV20-1 and TRBJ2-5; TRBD2 might be the D (5 bases). CDR1 and CDR2 (germline): DFQATT, SNEGSKA (reference sequence). V gave up 1 base and J gave up 2 bases, with 14 bases separating them. This CDR3 has 15 residues. The CDR3 is CSARGPGLIQETQYF. Written as DNA, the CDR3 is TGCAGTGCTAGAGGGCCTGGACTGATTCAAGAGACCCAGTACTTC.

The V gene is TRBV5-4, the J gene TRBJ1-6, with 9 positions matching TRBD1. This CDR3 contains 15 residues. CDR1 is SGHNT, CDR2 YYREEE, per germline (reference sequence). V dropped 3 bases and J dropped 7; count of bases not matched to a gene: 5. The CDR3 sequence: CASSSTDRGNSPLHF. The CDR3 DNA reads as TGTGCCAGCAGCTCTACGGACAGGGGAAATTCACCCCTCCACTTT.

This clonotype was observed many times. This sequence joins TRBV7-2 and TRBJ2-7; D remains unclear. CDR1 and CDR2 (germline): SGHTA, FQGNSA. The CDR3 is 12 residues long. The germline V and J ends were trimmed by 2 bases and 4 bases, with 6 bases remaining between them. CDR3 amino acids: CASSLIAYEQYF. The DNA of the CDR3 is TGTGCCAGCAGCTTAATTGCGTACGAGCAGTACTTC.

About this clonotype: One end of the junction is discordant with germline, which a read error may explain. The gene calls are TRBV19 and TRBJ1-1, with 10 bases fitting TRBD1. Germline CDR1 LNHDA, CDR2 SQIVND (reference sequence). The CDR3 totals 14 residues. CDR3: CASSMGQGNNEAFF. The CDR3 coding sequence is TGTGCCAGTAGTATGGGACAGGGGAACAATGAAGCTTTCTTT.

The rearrangement links TRBV14 to TRBJ1-1; D is unclear. CDR3 length: 13 amino acids. Germline CDR1 reads SGHDN; CDR2 reads FVKESK. Trimming stripped 1 base from V and 4 bases from J, with 7 bases between. The CDR3 spells CASSQALSTEAFF. In DNA form, the CDR3 reads TGTGCCAGCAGCCAAGCGTTATCCACTGAAGCTTTCTTT.

This clonotype was seen a few times. V gene TRBV7-9 combines with J gene TRBJ2-7; TRBD1 agrees at 7 bases. The junction had 4 bases not matched to a gene; V was cut back by 5 bases and J by 6 bases. Germline V lookup: CDR1 SEHNR, CDR2 FQNEAQ (reference sequence). This CDR3 contains 12 residues. The chain's CDR3 is CASSLRQGEQYF. CDR3 in DNA: TGTGCCAGCAGCCTCAGACAGGGCGAGCAGTACTTC. Together with reference TRBV7-9 and TRBJ2-7, the CDR3 gives the full variable domain: DTGVSQNPRHKITKRGQNVTFRCDPISEHNRLYWYRQTLGQGPEFLTYFQNEAQLEKSRLLSDRFSAERPKGSFSTLEIQRTEQGDSAMYLCASSLRQGEQYFGPGTRLTVT.

The table lists this clonotype with many counts. The genes are TRBV25-1 and TRBJ2-2; a possible D gene is TRBD2 (6 bases). The germline V gene encodes CDR1 MGHDK and CDR2 SYGVNS. Trimming took off 0 bases at V and 2 bases at J, with 19 bases between the two ends. The CDR3 runs to 19 residues. CDR3 sequence (DNA): TGTGCCAGCAGTGAATATAGGGGCGGGGTGGATATTAACACCGGGGAGCTGTTTTTT. Protein product: CASSEYRGGVDINTGELFF.

This clonotype was observed many times. The chain employs TRBV29-1 and TRBJ1-2; no firm D call. The CDR3 is made up of 11 amino acids. V lost 7 bases and J lost 5, with 11 bases in between. The germline V gene encodes CDR1 SQVTM and CDR2 ANQGSEA. CDR3 sequence reads: CSAAVIYGYTF. CDR3 in DNA: TGCAGCGCTGCAGTTATTTATGGCTACACCTTC.

This chain connects TRBV2 to TRBJ1-5, with TRBD1 as a possible D gene (5 bases). The length of the CDR3 is 12 residues. In germline, CDR1 is SNHLY, CDR2 FYNNEI. V was trimmed by 6 bases and J by 6 bases, leaving 9 bases between them. In DNA form, the CDR3 reads TGTGCCAGCAGAGGTGGGGGTCAGCCCCAGCATTTT. Translating gives CASRGGGQPQHF. The full variable domain, completed using reference TRBV2 and TRBJ1-5, is EPEVTQTPSHQVTQMGQEVILRCVPISNHLYFYWYRQILGQKVEFLVSFYNNEISEKSEIFDDQFSVERPDGSNFTLKIRSTKLEDSAMYFCASRGGGQPQHFGDGTRLSIL.

The chain carries TRBV10-3 and TRBJ2-3; TRBD1 matches 7 bases. This CDR3 spans 13 amino acids. From germline, CDR1 is ENHRY and CDR2 SYGVKD. V lost 11 bases to trimming and J lost 4 bases; unmatched junction nucleotides: 9. In DNA, the CDR3 is TGTGCCCCCCGAGGGCAGGGGGCAGATACGCAGTATTTT. Its protein product is CAPRGQGADTQYF.

CDR3 sequence reads: CASSPLGTANEKLFF. In nucleotides, the CDR3 is TGTGCCAGCAGTCCACTCGGGACAGCTAATGAAAAACTGTTTTTT. The rearrangement uses TRBV2 and TRBJ1-4, with TRBD1 identical over 7 bases. The length of the CDR3 is 15 residues. Per the germline V gene, CDR1 is SNHLY and CDR2 is FYNNEI. The V and J ends lost 5 bases and 3 bases, in that order; junction bases with no gene match: 6.

This clonotype occurred many times. This chain uses TRBV4-3 with TRBJ2-1; perhaps TRBD1 as D (6 bases). The CDR3 has 15 amino acids. Trimming shortened V by 0 bases and J by 5 bases, and 11 bases separated the two germline ends. Germline values: CDR1 LGHNA, CDR2 YSLEER. DNA of the CDR3: TGCGCCAGCAGCCAAGAAACAGGGTTCGACAATGAGCAGTTCTTC. Residues: CASSQETGFDNEQFF.

The sample holds many counts of this clonotype. The V and J genes are TRBV3-1 and TRBJ1-5; weak D call: TRBD1 (5 bases). The CDR3 extends over 12 amino acids. The V end lost 3 bases, the J end lost 6 bases, and 6 bases lay between the germline ends. Germline CDR1 and CDR2: LGHDT and YNNKEL (reference sequence). The CDR3, as DNA: TGTGCCAGCAGCCAGGGGACTCAGCCCCAGCATTTT. This gives the protein CASSQGTQPQHF.

This clonotype occurred a few times. V is TRBV20-1 and J is TRBJ2-7, with D unresolved. CDR1 DFQATT and CDR2 SNEGSKA come from the germline V gene (reference sequence). This CDR3 contains 11 residues. V was cut by 6 bases and J by 2 bases, with 8 bases left in between. CDR3: CSALGPYEQYF. The CDR3 DNA sequence: TGCAGTGCCCTGGGCCCCTACGAGCAGTACTTC.

The rearrangement uses TRBV25-1 and TRBJ1-6; TRBD1 might be the D (6 bases). CDR3 length: 17 residues. From germline, CDR1 is MGHDK and CDR2 SYGVNS. Trimming left V 4 bases short and J 1 base short, with 14 bases between. As DNA, the CDR3 is TGTGCCAGCAGTGGCCTAATGGGGGCGTCCTATAATTCACCCCTCCACTTT. It specifies CASSGLMGASYNSPLHF.

At least ten counts were recorded for this clonotype. For the CDR3, the DNA is TGTGCCAGCAGGAAAGGGGCGGACTATGGCTACACCTTC. It encodes CASRKGADYGYTF. The rearrangement joins TRBV2 to TRBJ1-2; D possibly corresponds to TRBD1 (5 bases). This CDR3 contains 13 residues. Trimming cost V 6 bases and J 3 bases, with 11 bases left between them. CDR1 and CDR2 from the germline V gene are SNHLY and FYNNEI.

This sequence joins TRBV11-2 and TRBJ1-6, with 7 bases matching TRBD1. This CDR3 has 17 residues. Germline CDR1 reads SGHAT; CDR2 reads FQNNGV. V shed 5 bases and J 8 bases; nucleotides not matched to a gene: 15. CDR3 in DNA: TGTGCCAGCAGCATCAGGGGGAGCGCGTACATGGATTCACCCCTCCACTTT. Amino acid sequence: CASSIRGSAYMDSPLHF.

In its sample, this clonotype was seen many times. The chain couples TRBV7-9 to TRBJ2-7; tentative D call: TRBD1 (6 bases). V dropped 5 bases and J dropped 5 bases, with 22 bases sitting between them. The CDR3 contains 16 residues. CDR1 and CDR2 (germline): SEHNR, FQNEAQ (reference sequence). The DNA for the CDR3 is TGTGCCAGCAGCCCAATTGACCAGGGGACCTCGAACGAGCAGTACTTC. This encodes CASSPIDQGTSNEQYF.

This clonotype has just one count. This rearrangement joins TRBV20-1 to TRBJ2-7; 8 bases fit TRBD1. V trimming: 3 bases; J trimming: 1 base; junction bases outside the gene matches: 8. The germline CDR1 and CDR2 sequences are DFQATT and SNEGSKA (reference sequence). The CDR3 is 15 amino acids. The CDR3 region is CSARDPGTGSYEQYF. The CDR3 DNA reads TGCAGTGCTAGGGATCCCGGGACAGGATCCTACGAGCAGTACTTC.

The chain combines TRBV6-4 with TRBJ2-7; 13 nucleotides match TRBD2. The V segment lost 4 bases and the J segment 2 bases; nucleotides outside the gene matches: 8. Germline loops: CDR1 MRHNA, CDR2 SNTAGT. The CDR3 is made up of 17 amino acids. CDR3 nucleotides: TGTGCCAGCAGTGTCTGGACTAGCGGGGGATACACCTACGAGCAGTACTTC. Translated, it gives CASSVWTSGGYTYEQYF.

This clonotype was detected only a few times. Since a much larger clone is just one base distant, this may be a read error. This chain links TRBV6-1 with TRBJ1-1, with no clear D. V lost 5 bases to trimming and J lost 8 bases, with 9 bases between them. CDR1 and CDR2 (germline): MNHNS, SASEGT. This CDR3 has 11 amino acids. CDR3 in DNA: TGTGCCAGCAGTCAGGACGGGGAAGCTTTCTTT. Its translation: CASSQDGEAFF.

The V gene is TRBV11-2, the J gene TRBJ2-7, with 10 nucleotides matching TRBD2. The germline CDR1 and CDR2 sequences are SGHAT and FQNNGV. The ends lost 1 base at V and 7 bases at J; junction bases unmatched: 10. This CDR3 has 16 amino acids. The chain's CDR3 is CASSLGATSGVGEQYF. In DNA, the CDR3 is TGTGCCAGCAGCTTAGGGGCAACTAGCGGGGTAGGAGAGCAGTACTTC.

CDR3 residues: CAIRLDRGNTEAFF. The CDR3 region has the DNA TGTGCCATCAGACTCGACAGGGGCAACACTGAAGCTTTCTTT. V gene TRBV10-3 combines with J gene TRBJ1-1; 8 nucleotides agree with TRBD1. Germline V gene data show CDR1 as ENHRY and CDR2 as SYGVKD. J gave up 2 bases and V 6 bases, and 5 bases lay outside the gene matches. The CDR3 extends over 14 amino acids.